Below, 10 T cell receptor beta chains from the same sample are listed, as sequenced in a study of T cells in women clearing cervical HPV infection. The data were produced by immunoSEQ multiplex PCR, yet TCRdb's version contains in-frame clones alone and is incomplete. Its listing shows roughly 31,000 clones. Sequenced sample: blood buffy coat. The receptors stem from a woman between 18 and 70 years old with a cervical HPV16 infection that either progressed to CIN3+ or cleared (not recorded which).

The sequenced part of the CDR3 DNA is TGCAGCGTTGATCGTAGCGGGGGCAATGAG. This codes for CSVDRSGGNE. The CDR3 reads in full as CSVDRSGGNEQFF. The chain carries TRBV29-1 and TRBJ2-1; 9 nucleotides align to TRBD2. The CDR3 end falls 3 residues outside the read, so it is completed with the germline J gene. CDR1 and CDR2 from the germline V gene are SQVTM and ANQGSEA. The CDR3 consists of 13 residues. With V trimmed by 3 bases and J by 6 bases, 3 bases remained unmatched.

CDR3 bases read: TGTGCCAGCAGTGAACAGGGAGGCTCCTACAATGAC. This sequence encodes CASSEQGGSYND. The whole CDR3 sequence is CASSEQGGSYNDYTF. The chain uses TRBV2 and TRBJ1-2; a possible D gene is TRBD1 (5 bases). The sequenced fragment ends 3 residues before the CDR3 boundary, so the rest is inferred from the germline J gene. CDR3 length: 15 amino acids. Germline CDR1 and CDR2: SNHLY and FYNNEI.

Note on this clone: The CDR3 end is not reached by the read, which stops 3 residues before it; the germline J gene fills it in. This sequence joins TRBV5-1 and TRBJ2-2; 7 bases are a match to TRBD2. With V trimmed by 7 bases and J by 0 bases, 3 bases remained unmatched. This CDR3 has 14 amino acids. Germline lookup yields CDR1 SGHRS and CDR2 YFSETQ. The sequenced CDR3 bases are TGCGCCAGCGGACTAGTATCGAACACCGGGGAG. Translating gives CASGLVSNTGE. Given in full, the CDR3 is CASGLVSNTGELFF.

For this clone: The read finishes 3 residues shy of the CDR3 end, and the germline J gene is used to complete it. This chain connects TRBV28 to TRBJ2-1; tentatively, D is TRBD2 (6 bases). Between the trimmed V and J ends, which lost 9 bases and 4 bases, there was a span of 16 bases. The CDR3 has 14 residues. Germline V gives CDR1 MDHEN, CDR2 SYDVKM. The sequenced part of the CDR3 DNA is TGTGCCAGTCTTACGGGGACTCCGTACAATGAG. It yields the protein CASLTGTPYNE. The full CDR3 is CASLTGTPYNEQFF.

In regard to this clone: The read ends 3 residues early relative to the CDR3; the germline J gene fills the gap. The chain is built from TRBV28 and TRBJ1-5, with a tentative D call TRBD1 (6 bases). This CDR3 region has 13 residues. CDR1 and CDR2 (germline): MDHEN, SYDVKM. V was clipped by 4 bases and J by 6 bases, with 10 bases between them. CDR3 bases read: TGTGCCAGCAGTTACAGGGTAGTTCAGCCC. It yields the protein CASSYRVVQP. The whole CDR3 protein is CASSYRVVQPQHF. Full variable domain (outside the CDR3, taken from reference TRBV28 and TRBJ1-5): DVKVTQSSRYLVKRTGEKVFLECVQDMDHENMFWYRQDPGLGLRLIYFSYDVKMKEKGDIPEGYSVSREKKERFSLILESASTNQTSMYLCASSYRVVQPQHFGDGTRLSIL.

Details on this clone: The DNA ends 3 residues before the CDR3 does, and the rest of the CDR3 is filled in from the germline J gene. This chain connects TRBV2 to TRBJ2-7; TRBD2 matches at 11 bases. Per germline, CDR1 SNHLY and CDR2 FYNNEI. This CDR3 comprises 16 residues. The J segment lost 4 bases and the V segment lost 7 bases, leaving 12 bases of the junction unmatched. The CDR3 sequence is CASTTTLAGGPYEQYF. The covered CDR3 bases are TGTGCCAGCACTACCACATTAGCGGGAGGGCCGTACGAG.

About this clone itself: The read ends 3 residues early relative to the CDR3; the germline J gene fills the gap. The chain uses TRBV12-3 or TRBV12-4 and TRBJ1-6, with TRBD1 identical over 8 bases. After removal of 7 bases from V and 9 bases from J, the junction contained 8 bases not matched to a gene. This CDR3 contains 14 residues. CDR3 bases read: TGTGCCAGCAACCAGGGGGCAAGTGGTTCACCC. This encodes CASNQGASGSP. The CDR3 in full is CASNQGASGSPLHF.

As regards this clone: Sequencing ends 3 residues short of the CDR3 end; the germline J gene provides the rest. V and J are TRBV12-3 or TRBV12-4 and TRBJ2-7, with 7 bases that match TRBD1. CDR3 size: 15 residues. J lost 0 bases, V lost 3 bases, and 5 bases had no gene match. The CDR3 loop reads CASSFLGQASYEQYF. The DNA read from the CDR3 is TGTGCCAGCAGTTTTTTAGGACAGGCCTCCTACGAG.

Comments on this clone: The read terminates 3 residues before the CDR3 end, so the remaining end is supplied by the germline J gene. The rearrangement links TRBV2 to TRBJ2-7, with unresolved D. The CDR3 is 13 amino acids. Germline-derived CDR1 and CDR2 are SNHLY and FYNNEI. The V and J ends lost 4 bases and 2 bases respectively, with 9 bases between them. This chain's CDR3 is CASSAPRTYEQYF. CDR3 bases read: TGTGCCAGCAGTGCACCTAGAACCTACGAG. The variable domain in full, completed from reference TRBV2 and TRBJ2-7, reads EPEVTQTPSHQVTQMGQEVILRCVPISNHLYFYWYRQILGQKVEFLVSFYNNEISEKSEIFDDQFSVERPDGSNFTLKIRSTKLEDSAMYFCASSAPRTYEQYFGPGTRLTVT.

CDR3 bases read: TGCAGTGCTAGCCCCCTGAGCACAGATACG. Translation: CSASPLSTDT. The complete CDR3 reads CSASPLSTDTQYF. This chain uses TRBV20-1 with TRBJ2-3; D remains unclear. The read gets to within 3 residues of the CDR3 end, and the germline J gene fills in the rest. Trimming removed 3 bases at V and 0 bases at J, with 7 bases between. CDR3 length equals 13 residues. The germline CDR1 and CDR2 sequences are DFQATT and SNEGSKA (reference sequence).